Listed below are T cell receptor beta chains from one sample, sequenced in a study of blood T cells in healthy people across ages. Via MiXCR, TCRdb re-called the 5' RACE reads, giving one row per CDR3 protein. The sample includes 1,800,000 or so distinct CDR3 sequences, around 42% seen only once; the top ten take more than 20%. The sequenced sample was blood. These receptors originate from a human donor in good health. Both conserved end residues are part of each CDR3. D genes are given only for firm matches. A clone size is listed for some rows: how often the clone was seen (once, few, many), or a class if it is expanded.

j_call clone_size cdr3_length v_call d_call cdr3_aa cdr3_nt
TRBJ2-5 NA 14 TRBV4-1 NA CASRLTGTQETQYF TGCGCCAGCAGACTTACCGGGACACAAGAGACCCAGTACTTC
TRBJ2-4 NA 16 TRBV6-6 NA CASSYLRQNTYEEQYF TGTGCCAGCAGTTACCTGAGACAGAATACCTACGAAGAGCAGTACTTC
TRBJ2-3 NA 16 TRBV28 TRBD2 CASGAIAGGTTDTQYF TGTGCCAGCGGTGCGATAGCGGGGGGGACCACAGATACGCAGTATTTT
TRBJ2-5 NA 15 TRBV4-3 NA CASSQALAGTETQYF TGCGCCAGCAGCCAAGCTCTAGCTGGAACAGAGACCCAGTACTTC
TRBJ1-2 NA 11 TRBV5-1 NA CASSADRGYTF TGCGCCAGCAGCGCGGACCGGGGCTACACCTTC
TRBJ2-5 NA 14 TRBV5-1 NA CASSLDYRGGEQYF TGCGCCAGCAGCTTGGATTATCGTGGGGGAGAGCAGTACTTC
TRBJ2-2 NA 17 TRBV4-2 TRBD1 CASSPPQGWENAGELFF TGTGCCAGCAGCCCCCCACAGGGGTGGGAGAACGCCGGGGAGCTGTTTTTT
TRBJ1-2 few 14 TRBV7-2 NA CASSLLVGPNGYTF TGTGCCAGCAGCTTATTGGTAGGACCTAATGGCTACACCTTC
TRBJ2-5 NA 18 TRBV7-8 TRBD1 CASSSPKGARDRVETQYF TGTGCCAGCAGCTCTCCTAAGGGGGCCAGGGACAGGGTAGAGACCCAGTACTTC
TRBJ1-5 NA 15 TRBV6-6 TRBD1 CASSNRDRVHQPQHF TGTGCCAGCAGTAACCGGGACAGGGTACATCAGCCCCAGCATTTT
TRBJ2-5 NA 13 TRBV2 NA CASKSQAPETQYF TGTGCCAGCAAATCCCAAGCCCCAGAGACCCAGTACTTC
TRBJ2-1 few 13 TRBV18 TRBD1 CASSPLTGDEQFF TGTGCCAGCTCACCGCTGACAGGGGATGAGCAGTTCTTC
TRBJ2-7 NA 16 TRBV28 NA CASSPPTYRVGAEQYF TGTGCCAGCAGCCCACCGACCTACAGGGTCGGAGCCGAGCAGTACTTC
TRBJ1-2 few 16 TRBV19 NA CASSIRMGETRSGYTF TGTGCCAGTAGTATTAGGATGGGAGAGACAAGGAGTGGCTACACCTTC
TRBJ2-1 few 15 TRBV6-2/TRBV6-3 NA CASSPPAGRYNEQFF TGTGCCAGCAGTCCTCCAGCAGGGCGGTACAATGAGCAGTTCTTC
TRBJ2-7 NA 13 TRBV20-1 NA CSAKGSLTYEQYF TGCAGTGCTAAGGGGTCTTTAACCTACGAGCAGTACTTC
TRBJ1-5 NA 15 TRBV5-1 NA CASSLAGREGQPQHF TGCGCCAGCAGCTTGGCCGGCAGGGAGGGTCAGCCCCAGCATTTT
TRBJ1-1 NA 16 TRBV7-9 NA CASSLLTGPPGTEAFF TGTGCCAGCAGCTTACTGACAGGCCCCCCGGGGACTGAAGCTTTCTTT
TRBJ2-7 NA 14 TRBV20-1 NA CSAREPLGLYEQYF TGCAGTGCTAGAGAGCCATTGGGTCTCTACGAGCAGTACTTC
TRBJ2-1 NA 15 TRBV5-1 TRBD2 CASSLGLASDNEQFF TGCGCCAGCAGCTTAGGACTAGCTTCGGACAATGAGCAGTTCTTC
TRBJ2-1 NA 14 TRBV20-1 TRBD2 CSAPGGAAYNEQFF TGCAGTGCCCCGGGGGGGGCGGCCTACAATGAGCAGTTCTTC
TRBJ1-2 NA 12 TRBV29-1 NA CSVRQSNYGYTF TGCAGCGTTCGACAGTCTAACTATGGCTACACCTTC
TRBJ2-5 NA 14 TRBV6-5 TRBD1 CASSPQGMVREQYF TGTGCCAGCAGTCCACAGGGGATGGTTCGTGAGCAGTACTTC
TRBJ1-2 NA 15 TRBV11-3 NA CANSQPGHKNYGYTF TGTGCCAACAGCCAGCCGGGACACAAGAACTATGGCTACACCTTC
TRBJ2-1 few 16 TRBV7-3 TRBD1 CASSLSGTGVPHEQFF TGTGCCAGCAGTTTATCTGGGACAGGGGTCCCCCATGAGCAGTTCTTC
TRBJ2-7 few 15 TRBV12-3/TRBV12-4 TRBD1 CASSPHYRGDPEQYF TGTGCCAGCAGTCCGCACTACAGGGGGGATCCCGAGCAGTACTTC
TRBJ2-5 NA 15 TRBV4-3 NA CASSQDPQGLETQYF TGCGCCAGCAGCCAAGATCCGCAGGGGCTCGAGACCCAGTACTTC
TRBJ2-5 NA 13 TRBV29-1 NA CSVDTGIRETQYF TGCAGCGTTGATACAGGCATCCGAGAGACCCAGTACTTC
TRBJ2-7 few 13 TRBV9 TRBD2 CASSAPPGGEQYF TGTGCCAGCAGCGCCCCCCCGGGGGGAGAGCAGTACTTC
TRBJ2-5 few 15 TRBV28 NA CASNLPQGSQETQYF TGTGCCAGCAACCTCCCGCAGGGGTCCCAAGAGACCCAGTACTTC
TRBJ2-1 NA 15 TRBV7-2 TRBD1 CASSADRVRSNEQFF TGTGCCAGCAGCGCCGACAGGGTTCGATCGAATGAGCAGTTCTTC
TRBJ2-3 few 15 TRBV7-2 TRBD2 CASSSQAGDTDTQYF TGTGCCAGCAGCTCACAAGCGGGGGACACAGATACGCAGTATTTT
TRBJ1-1 few 11 TRBV20-1 NA CSAIRYTEAFF TGCAGCGCGATTAGGTACACTGAAGCTTTCTTT
TRBJ2-3 NA 18 TRBV6-5 TRBD2 CASSYAMLGGLGSDTQYF TGTGCCAGCAGTTACGCGATGTTGGGGGGACTAGGGTCAGATACGCAGTATTTT
TRBJ2-3 few 15 TRBV7-2 TRBD2 CASTTSGASTDTQYF TGTGCCAGCACCACTAGCGGGGCTAGCACAGATACGCAGTATTTT
TRBJ1-1 NA 12 TRBV5-1 NA CANSWGNTEAFF TGCGCCAACAGCTGGGGAAACACTGAAGCTTTCTTT
TRBJ2-7 NA 16 TRBV11-1 TRBD1 CASSLAWMRGQYEQYF TGTGCCAGCAGCTTAGCCTGGATGAGGGGGCAGTACGAGCAGTACTTC